In its sample, the clone carrying this TCR beta chain was seen a few times. Its antigen is undetermined. CDR3 length: 15 amino acids. Generated by immunoSEQ multiplex PCR, the TCRdb table keeps only in-frame clones and is missing some. The profile shows about 120,000 clones, about nine tenths of them singletons. These data are taken from a study of T cell responses to AZD1222 COVID-19 vaccine. Study observations and caveats: Only five or six individuals given AZD1222 were seropositive at baseline. Vaccine-associated CD4 TCRs spanned spike, dominant at 160-218 and 743-854. Recipients of two AZD1222 doses showed rising Spike-specific TCR breadth and depth. In a largely white British group with more females than males, clonal diversity was possibly underestimated.

This specimen consisted of peripheral blood, obtained 28 days after the second dose of the MenACWY control vaccine. This TCR was recovered from an adult who received the MenACWY meningococcal vaccine as a control. V usage is TRBV21-1 and J usage is TRBJ1-5. TRBV21-1 is reported as a pseudogene. CDR3 DNA sequence: TGTGCCAGCAGCAAGGGGGTCTTTAGCAATCAGCCCCAGCATTTT. Translated: CASSKGVFSNQPQHF.